The clone carrying this T cell receptor beta chain was seen more than once but under ten times. Antigen: not known. This CDR3 has 15 residues. Trimming shortened V by 3 bases and J by 2 bases, and 13 bases separated the two germline ends. In germline, CDR1 is MDHEN, CDR2 SYDVKM. The sample originates from a study of T cell responses to AZD1222 COVID-19 vaccine. Using immunoSEQ multiplex PCR, the repertoire was profiled, and TCRdb retains in-frame clones only, with some absent. Of about 94,000 clones in the sample, 70% to 90% were seen once. Study-wide findings and caveats: Spike-specific TCR depth and breadth grew after two AZD1222 doses. Baseline serology detected seropositivity in only six or seven AZD1222 recipients.

This chain joins TRBV28 and TRBJ1-2; D might be TRBD1 (6 bases). The sequences come from peripheral blood, collected on day 0 of AZD1222 vaccination. The clonotype comes from an adult in good health. The CDR3 DNA reads TGTGCCAGCAGTTTTCCCGCCGGGACAAACTATGGCTACACCTTC. It is translated as CASSFPAGTNYGYTF.